Listed here are 26 T cell receptor beta chains from one sample, sequenced in a study of Graves' ophthalmopathy and Graves' hyperthyroidism. Amplification from RNA transcripts yielded the TCR beta CDR3 regions. RT-PCR was first run with HTBI primers, then multiplex PCR in a second round. TCRdb analysed the multiplex PCR reads with MiXCR anew, one entry per CDR3 protein. This table has about 1.1 million distinct CDR3 sequences, approximately 35% appearing once. Sequencing input: peripheral blood or thyroid tissue (not recorded which). The receptors were gathered from an adult man with Graves' hyperthyroidism.

This chain joins TRBV13 and TRBJ2-7; a weak D match, TRBD1 (5 bases). The CDR3 is 18 residues long. V was pared by 1 base and J by 3 bases, with 22 bases between. The germline V gene encodes CDR1 PRHDT and CDR2 FYEKMQ (reference sequence). CDR3 amino acids: CASSLVPQGVGESYEQYF. CDR3 DNA sequence: TGTGCCAGCAGCTTAGTGCCCCAAGGGGTAGGGGAAAGCTACGAGCAGTACTTC. Combining the CDR3 with reference TRBV13 and TRBJ2-7 gives the whole variable domain AAGVIQSPRHLIKEKRETATLKCYPIPRHDTVYWYQQGPGQDPQFLISFYEKMQSDKGSIPDRFSAQQFSDYHSELNMSSLELGDSALYFCASSLVPQGVGESYEQYFGPGTRLTVT.

This clonotype was counted a single time. Just one base apart from a much larger clone, this may be a read error. The rearrangement joins TRBV10-3 to TRBJ2-7, with 9 bases aligning to TRBD1. The trim removed 11 bases at V and 7 bases at J, leaving 15 bases unmatched. CDR1 and CDR2 from the germline V gene are ENHRY and SYGVKD. This CDR3 spans 14 amino acids. In nucleotides, the CDR3 is TGTGCCTGCAGGAAACCGGGACAGGGTTATGAGCAGTACTTC. It translates to CACRKPGQGYEQYF.

The table lists this clonotype with many counts. The rearrangement joins TRBV20-1 to TRBJ1-1; tentatively, D is TRBD1 (5 bases). The CDR3 totals 14 residues. Germline V gene lookup returns CDR1 DFQATT and CDR2 SNEGSKA (reference sequence). Deletions cut 5 bases from V and 2 bases from J, with 15 bases between. CDR3 protein: CSAGLAGPNTEAFF. The CDR3 bases are TGCAGTGCTGGACTGGCGGGGCCTAACACTGAAGCTTTCTTT.

This clonotype was counted a few times. This chain uses TRBV20-1 with TRBJ1-2; D is uncertain. The CDR3 is made up of 14 amino acids. V lost 2 bases and J lost 4, with 14 bases in between. CDR1 DFQATT and CDR2 SNEGSKA come from the germline V gene (reference sequence). CDR3 nucleotides: TGCAGTGCTAGAACTCGGGAACCCCGCTATGGCTACACCTTC. Its protein is CSARTREPRYGYTF.

This clonotype has at least ten counts. V is TRBV14 and J is TRBJ1-5; D not resolved. Trimming took 3 bases from V and 15 from J, leaving 18 bases between them. CDR3 length: 13 residues. Germline V gives CDR1 SGHDN, CDR2 FVKESK. CDR3 bases: TGTGCCAGCAGCCAGCCACGAGAGGGCTCGGGGCATTTT. Amino acids: CASSQPREGSGHF.

The chain recombines TRBV20-1 with TRBJ1-1; weak D call: TRBD1 (6 bases). Trimming took off 0 bases at V and 0 bases at J, with 11 bases between the two ends. Per germline, CDR1 DFQATT and CDR2 SNEGSKA (reference sequence). The CDR3 has 15 amino acids. The CDR3 region has the DNA TGCAGTGCTAGAGAGGACAGCTTTATGAACACTGAAGCTTTCTTT. This codes for CSAREDSFMNTEAFF.

V is TRBV9 and J is TRBJ2-2; 8 bases match TRBD1. The germline V gene encodes CDR1 SGDLS and CDR2 YYNGEE. This CDR3 is 16 amino acids long. Trimming took 4 bases from V and 4 from J; bases not matched to a gene: 9. The CDR3 reads CASSIKTGEITGELFF. The CDR3 DNA reads as TGTGCCAGCAGCATAAAGACAGGGGAGATCACCGGGGAGCTGTTTTTT.

This chain uses TRBV20-1 with TRBJ2-5; TRBD2 matches at 9 bases. The CDR3 consists of 16 residues. The ends lost 0 bases at V and 0 bases at J; junction bases unmatched: 5. Germline V gene lookup returns CDR1 DFQATT and CDR2 SNEGSKA (reference sequence). The DNA of the CDR3 is TGCAGTGCTAGAGATCCTGCTAGCGGGGACCAAGAGACCCAGTACTTC. Amino acids: CSARDPASGDQETQYF.

This chain links TRBV7-7 with TRBJ2-7; the D gene is possibly TRBD1 (6 bases). V was cut by 6 bases and J by 2 bases, with 14 bases left in between. The CDR3 is made up of 14 amino acids. The germline CDR1 and CDR2 sequences are SSHAT and FNYEAQ (reference sequence). For the CDR3, the DNA is TGTGCCAGCAGTATACCGACAGGAGCCTACGAGCAGTACTTC. Translated: CASSIPTGAYEQYF.

This clonotype was found a few times. The gene calls are TRBV6-1 and TRBJ1-1; D uncertain. Germline assignment: CDR1 MNHNS and CDR2 SASEGT. This CDR3 has 13 amino acids. V dropped 1 base and J dropped 6 bases, with 9 bases sitting between them. CDR3 in amino acids: CASSEVSRAEAFF. The CDR3 nucleotides are TGTGCCAGCAGTGAAGTTTCTCGCGCTGAAGCTTTCTTT.

The chain couples TRBV7-8 to TRBJ1-2; D call uncertain. There are 14 residues in the CDR3. In germline, CDR1 is SGHVS, CDR2 FQNEAQ. The V gene lost 5 bases and the J gene lost 8 bases, with 18 bases spanning the gap. CDR3 sequence reads: CASSPRWVDVGYTF. CDR3 sequence (DNA): TGTGCCAGCAGCCCCCGTTGGGTAGACGTGGGCTACACCTTC.

This clonotype appeared a single time. The chain joins TRBV20-1 to TRBJ2-5, with a weak D call TRBD2 (6 bases). The CDR3 runs 12 residues. V shed 7 bases and J shed 2 bases, with 11 bases lying between them. Looked up from germline, CDR1 is DFQATT and CDR2 is SNEGSKA (reference sequence). In DNA form, the CDR3 reads TGCAGTGGATGGGGGGTTCAAGAGACCCAGTACTTC. Its protein is CSGWGVQETQYF.

This chain joins TRBV28 and TRBJ1-2; D is undetermined. Germline loops: CDR1 MDHEN, CDR2 SYDVKM. The V end was cut by 9 bases, the J end by 1 base, with 6 bases between. There are 11 residues in the CDR3. This CDR3 is CASYSNYGYTF. Written as DNA, the CDR3 is TGTGCCAGTTACAGTAACTATGGCTACACCTTC.

This clonotype has only a few counts. V gene TRBV27 combines with J gene TRBJ1-1; D uncertain. V lost 1 base and J 8 bases, leaving 11 bases between the germline ends. The V gene's germline CDR1 is MNHEY and CDR2 SMNVEV (reference sequence). The CDR3 has 13 amino acids. The CDR3 DNA reads as TGTGCCAGCAGTTTATTCGACGGAGAGGAAGCTTTCTTT. Protein sequence: CASSLFDGEEAFF.

On this clonotype itself: An end of the junction does not agree with germline; a read error may underlie this. The chain is built from TRBV12-3 or TRBV12-4 and TRBJ2-6; D call uncertain. CDR3 length: 14 residues. DNA for the CDR3: TGTACCAGCAGTTTAAAGACTGGGGCCAACGTCCTGACTTTC. Translated, it gives CTSSLKTGANVLTF.

Concerning this clonotype itself: A much larger clone sits a single nucleotide away, making a read error possible. The rearrangement links TRBV7-8 to TRBJ2-5; the match to TRBD1 covers 7 bases. The CDR3 runs 15 residues. V gave up 6 bases and J gave up 5 bases; unmatched junction bases: 12. CDR1 is SGHVS and CDR2 is FQNEAQ in the germline V gene. The CDR3 region is CASRTEQGLRETQYF. CDR3 bases: TGTGCCAGCAGAACAGAACAGGGGCTACGCGAGACCCAGTACTTC. Complete variable domain (other parts from reference TRBV7-8 and TRBJ2-5): GAGVSQSPRYKVAKRGQDVALRCDPISGHVSLFWYQQALGQGPEFLTYFQNEAQLDKSGLPSDRFFAERPEGSVSTLKIQRTQQEDSAVYLCASRTEQGLRETQYFGPGTRLLVL.

This clonotype occurred a few times. The V and J genes are TRBV24-1 and TRBJ2-5; the D is unclear. The CDR3 loop spans 13 amino acids. Looked up from germline, CDR1 is KGHDR and CDR2 is SFDVKD. Trimming removed 10 bases at V and 7 bases at J, with 18 bases between. The CDR3, as DNA: TGTGCCACGGGAACCGAACTCTGGTCGACCCAGTACTTC. It specifies CATGTELWSTQYF.

This clonotype appeared many times. V and J are TRBV19 and TRBJ2-6; D perhaps matches TRBD1 (5 bases). The V end lost 0 bases, the J end lost 3 bases, and 15 bases lay between the germline ends. CDR3 size: 18 residues. From germline, CDR1 is LNHDA and CDR2 SQIVND (reference sequence). This CDR3 is CASSIDPQGSYGANVLTF. The CDR3 region has the DNA TGTGCCAGTAGTATAGATCCCCAGGGCAGCTATGGGGCCAACGTCCTGACTTTC.

The chain uses TRBV10-2 and TRBJ2-7; D is unclear. The CDR3 extends over 15 amino acids. Germline values: CDR1 WSHSY, CDR2 SAAADI. Deletions cut 6 bases from V and 3 bases from J, with 18 bases between. The DNA of the CDR3 is TGCGCCAGCAGCCAAGACGCGACTTCGAACTACGAGCAGTACTTC. Amino acids: CASSQDATSNYEQYF.

Note on this clonotype: A much larger clone is a single base away; this may be a read error. The J gene is TRBJ2-7, the V gene TRBV11-2; tentatively, D is TRBD1 (6 bases). The germline V gene encodes CDR1 SGHAT and CDR2 FQNNGV. The V end was cut by 6 bases, the J end by 2 bases, with 17 bases between. The CDR3 spans 15 residues. CDR3 loop: CASSPPGTSPYEQYF. For the CDR3, the DNA is TGTGCCAGCAGTCCGCCTGGGACAAGCCCCTACGAGCAGTACTTC. The full variable domain, its missing parts supplied by reference TRBV11-2 and TRBJ2-7, is EAGVAQSPRYKIIEKRQSVAFWCNPISGHATLYWYQQILGQGPKLLIQFQNNGVVDDSQLPKDRFSAERLKGVDSTLKIQPAKLEDSAVYLCASSPPGTSPYEQYFGPGTRLTVT.

This CDR3 is CASSSSISYEQYF. The CDR3 coding sequence is TGTGCCAGCAGCTCGAGCATCTCCTACGAGCAGTACTTC. This chain joins TRBV25-1 and TRBJ2-7; D gene unclear. CDR3 length: 13 residues. V shed 6 bases and J shed 0 bases, with 9 bases lying between them. Per germline, CDR1 MGHDK and CDR2 SYGVNS.

The J gene is TRBJ1-2, the V gene TRBV29-1; D not resolved. The CDR3 has 18 amino acids. The germline gives CDR1 SQVTM, CDR2 ANQGSEA. The V end was cut by 1 base, the J end by 0 bases, with 21 bases between. CDR3 sequence: CSVEAWGGKRGSNYGYTF. Here the CDR3 DNA reads TGCAGCGTTGAAGCTTGGGGAGGTAAACGGGGTTCTAACTATGGCTACACCTTC.

This clonotype has at least ten counts. The rearrangement links TRBV7-9 to TRBJ2-7; D might be TRBD2 (6 bases). Germline CDR1 is SEHNR and CDR2 is FQNEAQ (reference sequence). V gave up 5 bases and J gave up 1 base, with 15 bases separating them. CDR3 length equals 15 residues. In nucleotides, the CDR3 is TGTGCCAGCAGCCCCCGGGACTGGACTTCCTACGAGCAGTACTTC. It codes for CASSPRDWTSYEQYF.

In this sample, this clonotype turned up many times. The V and J genes are TRBV12-3 or TRBV12-4 and TRBJ1-2; a possible D gene is TRBD1 (5 bases). Between the trimmed V and J ends, which lost 5 bases and 7 bases, there was a span of 20 bases. The CDR3 has 15 residues. The CDR3 DNA reads as TGTGCCAGCAGTCCAACGGGACGTCTTGGGGCTGGCTACACCTTC. It is translated as CASSPTGRLGAGYTF.

This clonotype was observed at least ten times. The rearrangement uses TRBV10-3 and TRBJ1-5, with no clear D. The V gene lost 0 bases and the J gene lost 7 bases, with 10 bases spanning the gap. This CDR3 is built from 14 residues. Germline CDR1 ENHRY, CDR2 SYGVKD. The CDR3 reads CAISESRIGQPQHF. The CDR3 DNA sequence: TGTGCCATCAGTGAGTCAAGGATAGGGCAGCCCCAGCATTTT.

At least ten counts were recorded for this clonotype. The V and J genes are TRBV12-3 or TRBV12-4 and TRBJ1-2; D is unresolved. Trimming shortened V by 6 bases and J by 4 bases, and 18 bases separated the two germline ends. The CDR3 loop spans 15 amino acids. The CDR3 is CASSPNRGFGYGYTF. In nucleotides, the CDR3 is TGTGCCAGCAGCCCTAACCGGGGATTCGGCTATGGCTACACCTTC.